This T cell receptor beta chain was sequenced during a study of blood T cells in healthy people across ages. Findings and limits, study-wide: Age showed a roughly linear inverse relationship with TCR beta diversity per million T cells.

Deletions cut 4 bases from V and 4 bases from J, with 14 bases between. CDR1 MNHEY and CDR2 SMNVEV come from the germline V gene (reference sequence). This CDR3 is built from 15 residues. To note about this clonotype: Its antigen is as yet unknown.

Isolating PBMCs gave at least 6.5 million of these cells per sample. A sample-barcoded 5' primer and a J-beta primer mix were used in a second PCR of about 6 to 11 cycles. Per-sample output comprised a minimum of 2.5 million paired-end reads containing CDR3. Each CDR3 protein is one row after TCRdb ran MiXCR on the 5' RACE reads. This table has 1.5 million to 2 million distinct CDR3 sequences, around 48% appearing once. The origin of this receptor is a woman aged 40 to 50 in good health. Sequencing was done on a sample of blood. The chain carries TRBV27 and TRBJ2-1; D possibly corresponds to TRBD2 (5 bases). CDR3: CASSSSPPGYNEQFF. In nucleotides, the CDR3 is TGTGCCAGCAGTTCCTCTCCCCCGGGGTACAATGAGCAGTTCTTC.